This entry lists 32 T cell receptor beta chains sequenced from one sample in a study of T cells in Graves' hyperthyroidism and ophthalmopathy. RNA transcripts gave rise to amplified TCR beta CDR3 regions. Using the HTBI primer set, a first-round RT-PCR was run on the TCR CDR3. TCRdb analysed the multiplex PCR reads with MiXCR anew, one entry per CDR3 protein. The data contain approximately 870,000 distinct CDR3 sequences, 38% of them singletons. Sample: blood. Receptors originate from a man between 18 and 29 years old with Graves' hyperthyroidism.

This clonotype was seen only once. The CDR3 is CASLRAGESEQYF. In DNA form, the CDR3 reads TGTGCCAGCTTAAGGGCAGGGGAATCCGAGCAGTACTTC. V and J are TRBV7-9 and TRBJ2-5, with D perhaps TRBD1 (6 bases). With the DNA end fitting TRBJ2-7 better, the J assignment may be wrong. The CDR3 is made up of 13 amino acids. CDR1 is SEHNR and CDR2 is FQNEAQ in the germline V gene (reference sequence).

The rearrangement uses TRBV3-1 and TRBJ2-7, with D perhaps given as TRBD1 or TRBD2 (5 bases each). Trimming took off 4 bases at V and 4 bases at J, with 14 bases between the two ends. Germline lookup yields CDR1 LGHDT and CDR2 YNNKEL (reference sequence). The CDR3 sequence is 14 residues long. The CDR3 loop is CASSPGTEGYEQYF. In nucleotides, the CDR3 is TGTGCCAGCAGCCCGGGGACGGAAGGATACGAGCAGTACTTC.

This clonotype was found a few times. CDR3 amino acids: CASSYRWDPVFNDGLFF. DNA for the CDR3: TGTGCCAGCAGCTACCGGTGGGACCCCGTTTTTAATGACGGACTGTTTTTT. The chain couples TRBV6-5 to TRBJ1-4; weak D call: TRBD1 (5 bases). The CDR3 loop spans 17 amino acids. V lost 6 bases and J lost 13, with 30 bases in between. Germline V gene lookup returns CDR1 MNHEY and CDR2 SVGAGI.

In DNA, the CDR3 is TGCGCCAGCAGCCAAGCACGGAGCTACGAGCAGTACTTC. Translating it yields CASSQARSYEQYF. V gene TRBV4-1 combines with J gene TRBJ2-7, with unresolved D. Germline V gives CDR1 MGHRA, CDR2 YSYEKL. The ends were cut back, 1 base at V and 3 bases at J, with 7 bases in the middle. This CDR3 has 13 residues.

Concerning this clonotype itself: Possible read error: a much larger clone is one base away. V gene TRBV29-1 combines with J gene TRBJ2-7; 7 positions agree with TRBD1. The ends lost 7 bases at V and 4 bases at J; junction bases unmatched: 7. There are 12 residues in the CDR3. Per the germline V gene, CDR1 is SQVTM and CDR2 is ANQGSEA. The CDR3 loop is CSGRTGDYEQYF. In nucleotides, the CDR3 is TGCAGCGGTAGGACAGGAGATTACGAGCAGTACTTC.

V and J are TRBV7-9 and TRBJ2-2, with D unresolved. CDR1 SEHNR and CDR2 FQNEAQ come from the germline V gene (reference sequence). The CDR3 length is 14 residues. V lost 11 bases to trimming and J lost 4 bases, with 17 bases between them. DNA for the CDR3: TGTGCCTTGGTCCCCTTTCGGGCCACCGGGGAGCTGTTTTTT. As protein: CALVPFRATGELFF.

As for this clonotype: A read error is possible here, since a much larger clone lies one base away. This sequence joins TRBV7-2 and TRBJ2-2, with a tentative D call TRBD2 (5 bases). The CDR3 has 12 amino acids. Germline V gene lookup returns CDR1 SGHTA and CDR2 FQGNSA. For the CDR3, the DNA is TGTGCCAGCAGCTACGGTGCCGGGGAGCTGGTTTTT. It codes for CASSYGAGELVF.

There are many counts of this clonotype. The genes are TRBV29-1 and TRBJ2-2; D unclear. The V end lost 3 bases, the J end lost 0 bases, and 2 bases lay between the germline ends. The CDR3 contains 12 residues. CDR1 is SQVTM and CDR2 is ANQGSEA in the germline V gene. CDR3 nucleotides: TGCAGCGTTGAGGCGAACACCGGGGAGCTGTTTTTT. Its translation is CSVEANTGELFF.

This clonotype was counted only a few times. The chain has TRBV7-2 and TRBJ2-7, with D possibly matching TRBD2 (6 bases). This CDR3 region has 15 residues. Germline V gene sequence: CDR1 SGHTA, CDR2 FQGNSA. The V end lost 5 bases, the J end lost 4 bases, and 18 bases lay between the germline ends. The chain's CDR3 is CASSHPPTGVYEQYF. Written as DNA, the CDR3 is TGTGCCAGCAGCCACCCCCCAACGGGAGTGTACGAGCAGTACTTC.

As to this clonotype: One base away lies a much larger clone, so this may be a sequencing read error. V is TRBV29-1 and J is TRBJ2-5; 10 bases align to TRBD1. J lost 7 bases, V lost 3 bases, and 8 bases had no gene match. In germline, CDR1 is SQVTM, CDR2 ANQGSEA. CDR3 length: 14 amino acids. For the CDR3, the DNA is TGCAGCGTTGATCCTGGACAGGGGGAAGGGACCCAGTACTTC. Its translation is CSVDPGQGEGTQYF.

The chain uses TRBV2 and TRBJ2-2; no clear D gene. V was clipped by 4 bases and J by 0 bases, with 15 bases between them. The CDR3 loop spans 17 amino acids. CDR1 is SNHLY and CDR2 is FYNNEI in the germline V gene. The CDR3 here is CASSANRVGANTGELFF. The CDR3 DNA reads as TGTGCCAGCAGTGCGAACCGGGTCGGTGCGAACACCGGGGAGCTGTTTTTT.

Concerning this clonotype itself: At one end the junction does not follow the germline gene, possibly because of a read error. CDR3 amino acids: CASSYSSSGAYEQYF. For the CDR3, the DNA is TGTGCCAGCAGTTACAGCTCTAGCGGAGCCTACGAGCAGTACTTC. The chain employs TRBV10-3 and TRBJ2-7, with TRBD2 identical over 7 bases. Germline V CDR1 and CDR2: ENHRY, SYGVKD. The CDR3 runs 15 residues.

This clonotype was seen a few times. The rearrangement links TRBV6-5 to TRBJ1-1; D might be TRBD1 (5 bases). Trimming left V 6 bases short and J 6 bases short, with 14 bases between. There are 13 residues in the CDR3. From germline, CDR1 is MNHEY and CDR2 SVGAGI. This CDR3 reads CASRTGVLAEAFF. As DNA, the CDR3 is TGTGCCAGCAGAACGGGGGTTCTCGCTGAAGCTTTCTTT.

The sample holds many counts of this clonotype. The rearrangement joins TRBV20-1 to TRBJ1-4; possibly TRBD1 for D (6 bases). The CDR3 totals 13 residues. CDR1 is DFQATT and CDR2 is SNEGSKA in the germline V gene (reference sequence). The V and J ends lost 2 bases and 8 bases respectively, with 12 bases between them. CDR3 amino acids: CSARRQGIEKLFF. CDR3 DNA: TGCAGTGCTAGAAGGCAGGGGATCGAAAAACTGTTTTTT.

Only one count was recorded for this clonotype. The chain links TRBV25-1 to TRBJ2-7; D not resolved. Germline lookup yields CDR1 MGHDK and CDR2 SYGVNS. Trimming left V 1 base short and J 5 bases short, with 9 bases between. This CDR3 has 13 residues. This CDR3 reads CASSELGAHEQYF. The CDR3, as DNA: TGTGCCAGCAGTGAATTAGGCGCGCACGAGCAGTACTTC.

The sample holds many counts of this clonotype. The chain recombines TRBV15 with TRBJ2-2; no clear D. This CDR3 comprises 14 residues. Trimming took off 0 bases at V and 7 bases at J, with 9 bases between the two ends. The germline V gene encodes CDR1 LNHNV and CDR2 YYDKDF (reference sequence). In DNA form, the CDR3 reads TGTGCCACCAGCAGAGATTTGGCTGACGGGGAGCTGTTTTTT. It yields the protein CATSRDLADGELFF.

This clonotype occurred a few times. The CDR3: CASSPLAGGLSGANVLTF. CDR3 bases: TGTGCCAGCAGCCCGCTAGCGGGGGGACTCTCTGGGGCCAACGTCCTGACTTTC. The chain carries TRBV11-3 and TRBJ2-6; 11 bases fit TRBD2. This CDR3 is built from 18 residues. Germline V gene data show CDR1 as SGHNT and CDR2 as YENEEA. V shed 5 bases and J 0 bases; nucleotides not matched to a gene: 6. The full variable domain, its missing parts supplied by reference TRBV11-3 and TRBJ2-6, is EAGVVQSPRYKIIEKKQPVAFWCNPISGHNTLYWYLQNLGQGPELLIRYENEEAVDDSQLPKDRFSAERLKGVDSTLKIQPAELGDSAVYLCASSPLAGGLSGANVLTFGAGSRLTVL.

This chain links TRBV7-8 with TRBJ1-5, with 10 positions matching TRBD1. V shed 5 bases and J 3 bases; nucleotides not matched to a gene: 7. Germline-derived CDR1 and CDR2 are SGHVS and FQNEAQ. The CDR3 runs to 16 residues. CDR3 protein: CASSRTGTGVNQPQHF. Here the CDR3 DNA reads TGTGCCAGCAGCCGAACAGGGACAGGGGTCAATCAGCCCCAGCATTTT.

This clonotype was recorded many times. This rearrangement joins TRBV24-1 to TRBJ2-2, with 7 bases identical to TRBD2. The CDR3 runs 12 residues. V lost 6 bases, J lost 6 bases, and 0 bases stayed unmatched. Germline V gene data show CDR1 as KGHDR and CDR2 as SFDVKD. This CDR3 reads CATSSGAGELFF. The CDR3, as DNA: TGTGCCACCAGTAGCGGGGCCGGGGAGCTGTTTTTT.

This clonotype was seen only a few times. The chain combines TRBV20-1 with TRBJ1-1; D ambiguous. The CDR3 has 15 residues. CDR1 is DFQATT and CDR2 is SNEGSKA in the germline V gene (reference sequence). V lost 2 bases and J lost 1, with 14 bases in between. The CDR3 nucleotides read TGCAGTGCTAGATCTCCAAGCCCAGGGAACACTGAAGCTTTCTTT. Its translation: CSARSPSPGNTEAFF.

This clonotype has more than one count but fewer than ten. The rearrangement links TRBV20-1 to TRBJ1-1; D uncertain. CDR1 is DFQATT and CDR2 is SNEGSKA in the germline V gene (reference sequence). V lost 5 bases to trimming and J lost 2 bases, with 12 bases between them. This CDR3 comprises 13 residues. The chain's CDR3 is CSAYSGLNTEAFF. In nucleotides, the CDR3 is TGCAGTGCTTACTCCGGGCTTAACACTGAAGCTTTCTTT.

In this sample, this clonotype turned up a few times. The genes are TRBV2 and TRBJ2-2; TRBD2 agrees at 11 bases. With 7 bases clipped from V and 5 bases from J, the junction kept 3 bases outside the gene matches. Germline CDR1 and CDR2: SNHLY and FYNNEI. The CDR3 runs to 14 residues. CDR3 residues: CASKGLAVTGELFF. CDR3 bases: TGTGCCAGCAAGGGACTAGCGGTTACCGGGGAGCTGTTTTTT. Supplemented by reference TRBV2 and TRBJ2-2, the full variable domain reads EPEVTQTPSHQVTQMGQEVILRCVPISNHLYFYWYRQILGQKVEFLVSFYNNEISEKSEIFDDQFSVERPDGSNFTLKIRSTKLEDSAMYFCASKGLAVTGELFFGEGSRLTVL.

Ten or more counts support this clonotype. Sequence at one end of the junction differs from germline and may be a read error. The J gene is TRBJ2-2, the V gene TRBV7-7, with no clear D. The CDR3 has 15 residues. Germline V gene data show CDR1 as SSHAT and CDR2 as FNYEAQ (reference sequence). This CDR3 is CASSPRLGNTGELFF. The CDR3 nucleotides read TGTGCTAGCAGCCCCCGACTGGGCAACACCGGGGAGCTGTTTTTT.

This rearrangement joins TRBV13 to TRBJ1-1, with D uncertain. V lost 0 bases and J 7 bases, leaving 9 bases between the germline ends. There are 13 residues in the CDR3. Germline V gene sequence: CDR1 PRHDT, CDR2 FYEKMQ (reference sequence). The CDR3 spells CASSLGGGIEAFF. In DNA, the CDR3 is TGTGCCAGCAGCTTAGGAGGCGGAATTGAAGCTTTCTTT.

The chain recombines TRBV12-3 or TRBV12-4 with TRBJ1-5; 7 nucleotides agree with TRBD1. The CDR3 sequence is 14 residues long. With V trimmed by 7 bases and J by 4 bases, 7 bases remained unmatched. This chain's CDR3 is CASTSGTANQPQHF. DNA for the CDR3: TGTGCCAGCACCAGCGGGACAGCAAATCAGCCCCAGCATTTT.

This clonotype showed up many times. The chain couples TRBV10-3 to TRBJ1-1; TRBD1 matches at 9 bases. Germline V gives CDR1 ENHRY, CDR2 SYGVKD. Trimming removed 4 bases from V and 4 bases from J; junction bases left unmatched: 7. CDR3 size: 15 residues. The CDR3 coding sequence is TGTGCCATCAGTGTAGGGGACAGGGTTCTCACTGAAGCTTTCTTT. Translation gives CAISVGDRVLTEAFF.

With respect to this clonotype: It is likely a read error, because the conserved phenylalanine at the end of the CDR3 is missing. The limits of the CDR3 on the DNA are not certain, so only TCRdb's listed CDR3 is given. V and J are TRBV7-9 and TRBJ2-5; the D call in the table, TRBD1, was not verified against the DNA. CDR1 is SEHNR, CDR2 FQNEAQ, per germline (reference sequence). The CDR3 is 10 amino acids in total, end residues counted. The CDR3 is CASSPTRGQL.

This clonotype was seen only once. The rearrangement links TRBV7-9 to TRBJ1-1; 9 bases are shared with TRBD1. The CDR3 spans 13 residues. V trimming: 6 bases; J trimming: 8 bases; junction bases outside the gene matches: 7. CDR1 and CDR2 from the germline V gene are SEHNR and FQNEAQ (reference sequence). The CDR3 nucleotides are TGTGCCAGCAGTGGGACAGGGTTTGCCGAAGCTTTCTTT. Amino acids: CASSGTGFAEAFF.

This clonotype was counted at least ten times. V gene TRBV7-9 combines with J gene TRBJ1-1, with TRBD1 as a possible D gene (5 bases). Germline V gene lookup returns CDR1 SEHNR and CDR2 FQNEAQ (reference sequence). The CDR3 consists of 13 residues. V was clipped by 3 bases and J by 4 bases, with 9 bases between them. The CDR3: CASSFQGPTEAFF. In DNA form, the CDR3 reads TGTGCCAGCAGCTTCCAGGGTCCCACTGAAGCTTTCTTT.

This clonotype was observed a few times. The chain links TRBV7-9 to TRBJ1-5, with a weak D call TRBD1 (6 bases). This CDR3 contains 15 residues. Germline lookup yields CDR1 SEHNR and CDR2 FQNEAQ (reference sequence). Deletions cut 5 bases from V and 1 base from J, with 12 bases between. The CDR3 sequence: CASSPPGTSNQPQHF. CDR3 DNA sequence: TGTGCCAGCAGCCCCCCAGGGACAAGCAATCAGCCCCAGCATTTT.

The table lists this clonotype with many counts. The V and J genes are TRBV29-1 and TRBJ2-5; no reliable D call. Trimming cost V 0 bases and J 1 base, with 12 bases left between them. Germline values: CDR1 SQVTM, CDR2 ANQGSEA. CDR3 size: 15 residues. The CDR3 here is CSVEDRETFQETQYF. The CDR3 DNA follows: TGCAGCGTTGAAGATCGTGAGACTTTCCAAGAGACCCAGTACTTC.

This clonotype was seen just once. The rearrangement uses TRBV29-1 and TRBJ1-2; the D gene is possibly TRBD1 (5 bases). The CDR3 runs 13 residues. Trimming cost V 0 bases and J 4 bases, with 9 bases left between them. The germline V gene has CDR1 SQVTM and CDR2 ANQGSEA. CDR3 amino acids: CSVEDDSSYGYTF. CDR3 bases: TGCAGCGTTGAAGATGACAGTTCCTATGGCTACACCTTC.